This T cell receptor beta chain was documented in a study of OX40 agonist ivuxolimab in advanced cancers. Overall study results and limits: CD8+ T cells (on average) carried more expanded clones than CD4+ T cells. Patients with a partial response at 0.1-3.0 mg/kg had among the lowest clonal expansion.

Libraries were prepared by immunoSEQ multiplex PCR; TCRdb keeps only in-frame clonotypes and omits some of them. This sample yields about 58,000 clones, of which approximately 78% are seen a single time; 0.7% to 0.8% belongs to the top ten. As regards this clone: Its antigen is still unknown.

Here the sequenced sample was CD4+ or CD8+ T cells sorted from blood, taken in a trial of the OX40 agonist ivuxolimab. The source is an adult with an advanced solid tumor such as melanoma, head and neck, liver or kidney cancer.

This CDR3 reads CAISPQGSGNTIYF. CDR3 DNA sequence: TGTGCCATCAGTCCGCAGGGCTCTGGAAACACCATATATTTT. The rearrangement uses TRBV10-3 and TRBJ1-3, with TRBD1 as a possible D gene (5 bases). CDR1 ENHRY and CDR2 SYGVKD come from the germline V gene. The ends were cut back, 5 bases at V and 0 bases at J, with 8 bases in the middle. The CDR3 is made up of 14 amino acids.